One sample yielded the 9 T cell receptor beta chains listed below, sequenced in a study of beta chain features in type 1 diabetes. Study-wide findings and caveats: All four CD4+ subsets of Type 1 diabetes patients contained TCRB CDR3s that were moderately but significantly shorter.

Their antigens remain unidentified. Expressed TCRB transcripts got sequenced, as all isolated RNA was reverse transcribed. Measured with immunoSEQ multiplex PCR; TCRdb has only the in-frame clones, and not every one. The sample carries around 250,000 clones, over 11% recorded once. Source material: naive CD4+ T cells from blood. The receptors were gathered from a young man with type 1 diabetes.

The V and J genes are TRBV5-1 and TRBJ2-1; D unclear. V lost 3 bases and J 5 bases, leaving 9 bases between the germline ends. The length of the CDR3 is 13 residues. Germline CDR1 is SGHRS and CDR2 is YFSETQ. The CDR3: CASSSTVDNEQFF. CDR3 in DNA: TGCGCCAGCAGCTCTACGGTCGACAATGAGCAGTTCTTC.

The CDR3 DNA reads as TGCAGCGTTCAGGGGGCCAATGAAGCTTTCTTT. Encoded protein: CSVQGANEAFF. V usage is TRBV29-1 and J usage is TRBJ1-1; 8 bases agree with TRBD1. V shed 5 bases and J 7 bases; nucleotides not matched to a gene: 3. CDR3 length: 11 amino acids. Germline CDR1 is SQVTM and CDR2 is ANQGSEA.

This clone was observed a handful of times. The chain employs TRBV6-5 and TRBJ2-3, with D possibly matching TRBD2 (6 bases). V lost 2 bases and J 7 bases, leaving 10 bases between the germline ends. Looked up from germline, CDR1 is MNHEY and CDR2 is SVGAGI. The CDR3 totals 13 residues. CDR3 residues: CASSYGRRNTQYF. The CDR3 DNA follows: TGTGCCAGCAGTTACGGGAGGCGGAATACGCAGTATTTT.

The rearrangement uses TRBV5-4 and TRBJ2-5, with D tentatively TRBD1 (6 bases). Germline CDR1 and CDR2: SGHNT and YYREEE (reference sequence). There are 14 residues in the CDR3. The V gene lost 0 bases and the J gene lost 5 bases, with 11 bases spanning the gap. The CDR3 sequence: CASSLARGGETQYF. The CDR3 DNA reads TGTGCCAGCAGCTTGGCCAGGGGTGGGGAGACCCAGTACTTC.

This chain joins TRBV5-1 and TRBJ2-2; D gene uncertain. Germline V lookup: CDR1 SGHRS, CDR2 YFSETQ. V dropped 5 bases and J dropped 0 bases, with 11 bases sitting between them. CDR3 length: 15 amino acids. CDR3 in DNA: TGCGCCAGCAGGGGCGTCGATCCGAACACCGGGGAGCTGTTTTTT. Protein product: CASRGVDPNTGELFF.

V is TRBV19 and J is TRBJ1-1, with D unclear. Trimming removed 5 bases from V and 1 base from J, with 8 bases in between. The CDR3 is 13 amino acids. The germline CDR1 and CDR2 sequences are LNHDA and SQIVND (reference sequence). The CDR3 region has the DNA TGTGCCAGTAGTCCCACAACGAACACTGAAGCTTTCTTT. Translating gives CASSPTTNTEAFF.

The genes are TRBV5-1 and TRBJ2-2, with D maybe TRBD1 (6 bases). Germline CDR1 and CDR2: SGHRS and YFSETQ. The CDR3 has 16 amino acids. V lost 5 bases, J lost 3 bases, and 17 bases lay in between. The DNA of the CDR3 is TGCGCCAGCAGTGACATGGCCAGGGGTTACACCGGGGAGCTGTTTTTT. This sequence encodes CASSDMARGYTGELFF. Combining the CDR3 with reference TRBV5-1 and TRBJ2-2 gives the whole variable domain KAGVTQTPRYLIKTRGQQVTLSCSPISGHRSVSWYQQTPGQGLQFLFEYFSETQRNKGNFPGRFSGRQFSNSRSEMNVSTLELGDSALYLCASSDMARGYTGELFFGEGSRLTVL.

CDR3 region: CASSVEQGSRAFF. CDR3 nucleotides: TGTGCCAGCAGCGTAGAACAGGGGTCGAGAGCTTTCTTT. V and J are TRBV9 and TRBJ1-1; 7 positions agree with TRBD1. Per the germline V gene, CDR1 is SGDLS and CDR2 is YYNGEE. V shed 0 bases, J shed 10 bases, and the junction held 6 bases outside the gene matches. The CDR3 runs to 13 residues.

This clone came up a few times. The chain links TRBV5-1 to TRBJ2-1, with D possibly TRBD2 on 7 matching bases. The CDR3 loop spans 15 amino acids. Trimming shortened V by 0 bases and J by 6 bases, and 13 bases separated the two germline ends. Germline CDR1 SGHRS, CDR2 YFSETQ. CDR3 residues: CASSLDREGPNEQFF. Written as DNA, the CDR3 is TGCGCCAGCAGCTTGGACAGGGAGGGGCCCAATGAGCAGTTCTTC. Filled out from reference TRBV5-1 and TRBJ2-1, the complete variable domain reads KAGVTQTPRYLIKTRGQQVTLSCSPISGHRSVSWYQQTPGQGLQFLFEYFSETQRNKGNFPGRFSGRQFSNSRSEMNVSTLELGDSALYLCASSLDREGPNEQFFGPGTRLTVL.